These 5 T cell receptor beta chains originate from one sample sequenced in a study of T cell changes during pregnancy in multiple sclerosis. Generated by immunoSEQ multiplex PCR, the TCRdb table keeps only in-frame clones and is missing some. This sample yields around 100,000 clones, of which about 90% are seen a single time; about 1.6% belongs to the top ten. The sequencing here drew on peripheral blood, taken in the third trimester of pregnancy. The source is a female donor with multiple sclerosis, enrolled in a pregnancy study.

This clone was seen just once. The chain uses TRBV28 and TRBJ2-1; 7 positions match TRBD2. Unmatched junction bases numbered 11, after V lost 6 bases and J lost 6 bases. This CDR3 is built from 15 residues. The germline gives CDR1 MDHEN, CDR2 SYDVKM. The CDR3 here is CASRLLWSGANEQFF. DNA for the CDR3: TGTGCCAGCAGACTCCTTTGGAGCGGGGCCAATGAGCAGTTCTTC.

The gene calls are TRBV27 and TRBJ1-2; D uncertain. The germline V and J ends were trimmed by 7 bases and 5 bases, with 20 bases remaining between them. Germline CDR1 MNHEY, CDR2 SMNVEV (reference sequence). The CDR3 length is 15 residues. Written as DNA, the CDR3 is TGTGCCAGCAAATCTCTGCCCGGGTATATTTATGGCTACACCTTC. Translated: CASKSLPGYIYGYTF.

The table lists this clone with a count of one. V is TRBV7-3 and J is TRBJ2-2; D remains ambiguous. CDR1 is SGHTA and CDR2 is FQGTGA in the germline V gene. Between the trimmed V and J ends, which lost 4 bases and 4 bases, there was a span of 7 bases. This CDR3 is 13 amino acids long. The CDR3: CASSSQSTGELFF. Here the CDR3 DNA reads TGTGCCAGCAGCTCCCAGTCCACCGGGGAGCTGTTTTTT.

This chain uses TRBV5-6 with TRBJ2-1, with 10 bases aligning to TRBD2. V gave up 0 bases and J gave up 0 bases; unmatched junction bases: 0. CDR1 is SGHDT and CDR2 is YYEEEE in the germline V gene. The length of the CDR3 is 16 residues. The CDR3 loop is CASSLASGSSYNEQFF. The CDR3 nucleotides are TGTGCCAGCAGCTTGGCTAGCGGGAGCTCCTACAATGAGCAGTTCTTC.

DNA for the CDR3: TGTGCCTGGAGTTTGAGACAGGGTGATTCACCCCTCCACTTT. The encoded protein is CAWSLRQGDSPLHF. This chain joins TRBV30 and TRBJ1-6, with 7 positions matching TRBD1. The CDR3 runs 14 residues. Germline CDR1 GTSNPN, CDR2 SVGIG (reference sequence). The junction had 6 bases not matched to a gene; V was cut back by 2 bases and J by 8 bases.